A selection of T cell receptor beta chains follows, all from one sample in a study of cytomegalovirus exposure and HLA in healthy donors. Assay: immunoSEQ multiplex PCR; the TCRdb copy retains only in-frame clones and omits some. The sample carries approximately 180,000 clones, more than 85% recorded once. The sequencing sample was made of PBMCs. Receptor source: a girl younger than two in good health and CMV-seronegative. CDR3s include the opening cysteine and the closing phenylalanine or tryptophan. Fields, in order: J gene, V gene, clone size, D gene, CDR3 DNA, CDR3 protein. The D gene is left open where the match is weak. Expanded clones get a size class; other rows say once, few or many, or leave the size out.

TRBJ2-7	TRBV25-1	few	NA	TGTGCCAGCATAAGTAAGGACAAGTACCACGAGCAGTACTTC	CASISKDKYHEQYF
TRBJ1-5	TRBV5-6	NA	TRBD1	TGTGCCAGCAGCTTTCGGGACAGGGCGGGATTTGGCAATCAGCCCCAGCATTTT	CASSFRDRAGFGNQPQHF
TRBJ2-1	TRBV5-1	NA	TRBD2	TGCGCCAGCAGCTTGGGCCTCACCGGGACTAGCGGGGGGGCCCACAATGAGCAGTTCTTC	CASSLGLTGTSGGAHNEQFF
TRBJ2-2	TRBV18	once	NA	TGTGCCAGCTCACTACAGCCCGCGAACACCGGGGAGCTGTTTTTT	CASSLQPANTGELFF
TRBJ2-3	TRBV4-1	NA	TRBD2	TGCGCCAGCAGCCAGCCTTCGCGGGGGAGGTCAGATACGCAGTATTTT	CASSQPSRGRSDTQYF
TRBJ2-1	TRBV9	NA	TRBD2	TGTGCCAGCAGCCCGGGGGGAAGCTCCTACAATGAGCAGTTCTTC	CASSPGGSSYNEQFF
TRBJ1-4	TRBV7-2	NA	TRBD1	TGTGCCAGCAGCCTCCAAGGACAGGTGAATAATGAAAAACTGTTTTTT	CASSLQGQVNNEKLFF
TRBJ2-3	TRBV7-9	NA	NA	TGTGCCAGCAGCTTAGGCGGCGGCCGGTCACGAACAGATACGCAGTATTTT	CASSLGGGRSRTDTQYF
TRBJ1-1	TRBV9	NA	NA	TGTGCCAGCAGCGTAGATGGAGATGAAGCTTTCTTT	CASSVDGDEAFF
TRBJ2-5	TRBV29-1	NA	TRBD2	TGCAGCGTTGTTCGCGGACTAGCGGGGGGCCCACGCCAAGAGACCCAGTACTTC	CSVVRGLAGGPRQETQYF
TRBJ1-1	TRBV18	NA	NA	TGTGCCAGCTCACGCGGAACAGGACAGAACACTGAAGCTTTCTTT	CASSRGTGQNTEAFF
TRBJ2-7	TRBV7-2	NA	TRBD2	TGTGCCAGCAGCTTAGCAGCGCGAGCGGGAGCGGAAGAGCAGTACTTC	CASSLAARAGAEEQYF
TRBJ1-2	TRBV7-9	NA	TRBD1	TGTGCCAGCAGCCTAGACAGGGGGAACTATGGCTACACCTTC	CASSLDRGNYGYTF
TRBJ1-6	TRBV4-1	NA	NA	TGCGCCAGCAGCCAAGATCCTTTGTCAGGGTCAATATCCCTCCACTTT	CASSQDPLSGSISLHF
TRBJ2-5	TRBV2	few	NA	TGTGCCAGCAGTACGGACTACCAAGAGACCCAGTACTTC	CASSTDYQETQYF
TRBJ2-1	TRBV4-3	NA	TRBD2	TGCGCCAGCAGCCAGGGGACTAGCGGTTACAGGGAGGAGCAGTTCTTC	CASSQGTSGYREEQFF
TRBJ2-7	TRBV18	NA	NA	TGTGCCAGCTCGCCCAACGAGGACTCCTACGAGCAGTACTTC	CASSPNEDSYEQYF
TRBJ2-3	TRBV4-3	NA	TRBD2	TGCGCCAGCAGCCAAGAGGGGACTAGCGGGAGAAGCACGCAGTATTTT	CASSQEGTSGRSTQYF
TRBJ1-3	TRBV4-2	NA	NA	TGTGCCAGCCGGTCTCCTGGAAACACCATATATTTT	CASRSPGNTIYF
TRBJ2-2	TRBV7-9	NA	NA	TGTGCCAGCAGCTTCAGGGTAGGGGAGCTGTTTTTT	CASSFRVGELFF
TRBJ1-3	TRBV7-9	NA	NA	TGTGCCAGCAGCTTCCGGGGGGGGCAGGACACCATATATTTT	CASSFRGGQDTIYF
TRBJ2-5	TRBV9	NA	NA	TGTGCCAGCAGCGCCCGAGATGAGTCCTCGGAGACCCAGTACTTC	CASSARDESSETQYF
TRBJ2-3	TRBV7-2	NA	TRBD2	TGTGCCAGCAGCTTAGATGGGGGGGGCACAGATACGCAGTATTTT	CASSLDGGGTDTQYF
TRBJ2-1	TRBV7-9	NA	NA	TGTGCCAGCAGCTTAATTAATTCCGTCCCCAGAGAGCAGTTCTTC	CASSLINSVPREQFF
TRBJ2-7	TRBV4-1	NA	NA	TGCGCCAGCAGCCAAGACTTGGGGCCCTACGAGCAGTACTTC	CASSQDLGPYEQYF
TRBJ2-7	TRBV2	NA	NA	TGTGCCAGCACGGGGAGCTCCTACGAGCAGTACTTC	CASTGSSYEQYF
TRBJ1-5	TRBV7-9	NA	TRBD1	TGTGCCAGCAGCCGAGGGACAGGACGCAATCAGCCCCAGCATTTT	CASSRGTGRNQPQHF
TRBJ2-5	TRBV5-1	NA	NA	TGCGCCAGCAGCTTGCGGTCGGAGACCCAGTACTTC	CASSLRSETQYF
TRBJ1-5	TRBV19	NA	TRBD1	TGTGCCAGTAGTCAGGTGGGGATCAGACAGGGAAGGATGCCCCAGCATTTT	CASSQVGIRQGRMPQHF
TRBJ2-5	TRBV7-9	NA	TRBD1	TGTGCCAGCAGCTTAGGACAGGGGGAGACCCAGTACTTC	CASSLGQGETQYF
TRBJ1-6	TRBV30	few	NA	TGTGCCTGGAGTGTGGCGGGTGGAGAATTTTCACCCCTCCACTTT	CAWSVAGGEFSPLHF
TRBJ1-3	TRBV6-5	NA	NA	TGTGCCAGCAGCCCCGACAGTTCTGGAAACACCATATATTTT	CASSPDSSGNTIYF
TRBJ2-7	TRBV5-1	NA	TRBD1	TGCGCCAGCAGCTTGGATGCTGGGACAGGTGGCTACGAGCAGTACTTC	CASSLDAGTGGYEQYF
TRBJ1-5	TRBV7-8	NA	NA	TGTGCCAGCAGCTTAGGCCTCAGGGGTGGCGGCAATCAGCCCCAGCATTTT	CASSLGLRGGGNQPQHF
TRBJ1-2	TRBV25-1	NA	NA	TGTGCCAGCAGCGGGGGGGGAGGCTATGGCTACACCTTC	CASSGGGGYGYTF
TRBJ2-3	TRBV5-1	NA	NA	TGCGCCAGCAGCTCCACCGGGACATCCACAGATACGCAGTATTTT	CASSSTGTSTDTQYF
TRBJ2-1	TRBV7-9	NA	NA	TGTGCCAGCAGTATAGCGGAATCCTACAATGAGCAGTTCTTC	CASSIAESYNEQFF
TRBJ2-1	TRBV7-3	NA	TRBD2	TGTGCCAGCAGCCTGGGGACTAGCTTATACAATGAGCAGTTCTTC	CASSLGTSLYNEQFF
TRBJ1-6	TRBV7-6	NA	TRBD1	TGTGCCAGCAGCCCACGCCCACGGACAGGGGGCACCAATTCACCCCTCCACTTT	CASSPRPRTGGTNSPLHF
TRBJ2-7	TRBV11-3	NA	NA	TGTGCCAGCAGCTTGGCCAGGGACTACGAGCAGTACTTC	CASSLARDYEQYF
TRBJ2-7	TRBV21-1	NA	NA	TGTGCCACACAAACGCTTGGGACAGGTCTGGAGTGGGCCTACGAGCAGTACTTC	CATQTLGTGLEWAYEQYF
TRBJ2-1	TRBV29-1	NA	TRBD2	TGCAGCGTTGAAAGACTAGCGGGAGGCCTCTACAATGAGCAGTTCTTC	CSVERLAGGLYNEQFF
TRBJ2-7	TRBV5-6	NA	NA	TGTGCCAGCAGGTACAGGGCTCGCTACGAGCAGTACTTC	CASRYRARYEQYF
TRBJ2-7	TRBV6-1	NA	TRBD1	TGTGCCAGCTTTTCACAGGGGGAAAGGGAGCAGTACTTC	CASFSQGEREQYF
TRBJ2-7	TRBV18	NA	TRBD2	TGTGCCAGCTCACCAACTGGCGGGAGGCTCTCCTACGAGCAGTACTTC	CASSPTGGRLSYEQYF
TRBJ2-7	TRBV6-1	once	TRBD1	TGTGCCAGCACCTTGCGACAGGGGGCTTACGAGCAGTACTTC	CASTLRQGAYEQYF
TRBJ1-6	TRBV27	NA	TRBD1	TGTGCCAGCGGCAATACAGGGGGGAATTCACCCCTCCACTTT	CASGNTGGNSPLHF
TRBJ2-2	TRBV7-3	NA	NA	TGTGCCAGCAGCCTCGGGGGTGCGAACACCGGGGAGCTGTTTTTT	CASSLGGANTGELFF
TRBJ2-1	TRBV21-1	NA	NA	TGTGCCAGCAGCAAAGTTGGGACTAGCGGGAACGATGAGCAGTTCTTC	CASSKVGTSGNDEQFF
TRBJ2-1	TRBV2	NA	TRBD2	TGTGCCAGCAGACTGACTAGCGTATACAATGAGCAGTTCTTC	CASRLTSVYNEQFF
TRBJ2-1	TRBV5-1	once	NA	TGCGCCAGCAGAGGCGCGCTTACCGACAGCTCCTACAATGAGCAGTTCTTC	CASRGALTDSSYNEQFF
TRBJ1-1	TRBV7-8	NA	TRBD1	TGTGCCAGCAGCGATTGGACAGGGCAAATGAACACTGAAGCTTTCTTT	CASSDWTGQMNTEAFF
TRBJ1-1	TRBV2	NA	TRBD1	TGTGCCAGCAGTCCGCGGACAGGGTATGGAGCTTTCTTT	CASSPRTGYGAFF